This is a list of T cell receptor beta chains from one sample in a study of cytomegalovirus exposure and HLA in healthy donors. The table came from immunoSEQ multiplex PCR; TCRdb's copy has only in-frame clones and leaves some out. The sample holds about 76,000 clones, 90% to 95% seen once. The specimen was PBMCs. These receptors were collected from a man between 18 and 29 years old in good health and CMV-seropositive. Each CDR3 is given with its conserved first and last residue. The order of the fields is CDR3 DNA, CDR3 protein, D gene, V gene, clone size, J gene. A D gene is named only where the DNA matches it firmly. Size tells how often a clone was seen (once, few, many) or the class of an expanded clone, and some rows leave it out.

CDR3nt: TGCGCCAGCAGCTTGGTCATCGGGACAGACTACAATGAGCAGTTCTTC; CDR3aa: CASSLVIGTDYNEQFF; d_gene: TRBD1; v_gene: TRBV5-1; abundance: .; j_gene: TRBJ2-1
CDR3nt: TGCGCCAGCGCATCAGGACAGGGACCTTACGAGCAGTACTTC; CDR3aa: CASASGQGPYEQYF; d_gene: TRBD1; v_gene: TRBV5-1; abundance: .; j_gene: TRBJ2-7
CDR3nt: TGTGCCAGCAGCGTGACAAATATGGGGGGACCGTCGGGCACAGATACGCAGTATTTT; CDR3aa: CASSVTNMGGPSGTDTQYF; d_gene: .; v_gene: TRBV9; abundance: .; j_gene: TRBJ2-3
CDR3nt: TGTGCCAGCAGTCCCGGGACTATCGGCGAGCAGTACTTC; CDR3aa: CASSPGTIGEQYF; d_gene: TRBD2; v_gene: TRBV2; abundance: few; j_gene: TRBJ2-7
CDR3nt: TGCGCCAGCAGCCTGGGGGGGGACTACAATGAGCAGTTCTTC; CDR3aa: CASSLGGDYNEQFF; d_gene: TRBD2; v_gene: TRBV5-1; abundance: .; j_gene: TRBJ2-1
CDR3nt: TGTGCCAGCAGTCAGGGACGGGAGAGTGATGAGCAGTTCTTC; CDR3aa: CASSQGRESDEQFF; d_gene: .; v_gene: TRBV6-4; abundance: .; j_gene: TRBJ2-1
CDR3nt: TGTGCCAGTTCCCGGCCTAGCGGGGGAACCGGGGAGCTGTTTTTT; CDR3aa: CASSRPSGGTGELFF; d_gene: TRBD2; v_gene: TRBV28; abundance: once; j_gene: TRBJ2-2
CDR3nt: TGTGCCAGCAGCCGCGGCGGTCGGAGCACAGATACGCAGTATTTT; CDR3aa: CASSRGGRSTDTQYF; d_gene: .; v_gene: TRBV28; abundance: .; j_gene: TRBJ2-3
CDR3nt: TGCGCCAGCAGTGATATGAGGGGGCGGAACACTGAAGCTTTCTTT; CDR3aa: CASSDMRGRNTEAFF; d_gene: TRBD1; v_gene: TRBV10-2; abundance: .; j_gene: TRBJ1-1
CDR3nt: TGTGCCAGCAGCCCGGGACTAGAAAGCATTCAGTACTTC; CDR3aa: CASSPGLESIQYF; d_gene: TRBD2; v_gene: TRBV7-9; abundance: once; j_gene: TRBJ2-4
CDR3nt: TGTGCCAGCAGCCCCGGACAGGGGGTTATTAACTATGGCTACACCTTC; CDR3aa: CASSPGQGVINYGYTF; d_gene: TRBD1; v_gene: TRBV28; abundance: .; j_gene: TRBJ1-2
CDR3nt: TGTGCCAGCAGTTCCCCGCTAGCGGGGGCCAACACCGGGGAGCTGTTTTTT; CDR3aa: CASSSPLAGANTGELFF; d_gene: TRBD2; v_gene: TRBV27; abundance: .; j_gene: TRBJ2-2
CDR3nt: TGCGCCAGCAGCCCTCAAGGGGACCAAGAGACCCAGTACTTC; CDR3aa: CASSPQGDQETQYF; d_gene: .; v_gene: TRBV5-1; abundance: .; j_gene: TRBJ2-5
CDR3nt: TGTGCCAGCAGCATCAACCAAATGGTAGCGGGAGTCTCAGGCAGCATTCAGTACTTC; CDR3aa: CASSINQMVAGVSGSIQYF; d_gene: TRBD2; v_gene: TRBV11-2; abundance: .; j_gene: TRBJ2-4
CDR3nt: TGTGCCAGCAGCGCCGGGGGGAGGGCAATCCAAGAGACCCAGTACTTC; CDR3aa: CASSAGGRAIQETQYF; d_gene: TRBD2; v_gene: TRBV9; abundance: .; j_gene: TRBJ2-5
CDR3nt: TGTGCCATCCTACCCCCCACCGGGGAGCTGTTTTTT; CDR3aa: CAILPPTGELFF; d_gene: .; v_gene: TRBV6-1; abundance: .; j_gene: TRBJ2-2
CDR3nt: TGTGCCAGCAGCTTATTGTGGACTAGAACAGATACGCAGTATTTT; CDR3aa: CASSLLWTRTDTQYF; d_gene: TRBD2; v_gene: TRBV7-9; abundance: .; j_gene: TRBJ2-3
CDR3nt: TGTGCCTTCGTCCCTTCGGGGGAGTTCGCCTACGAGCAGTACTTC; CDR3aa: CAFVPSGEFAYEQYF; d_gene: .; v_gene: TRBV30; abundance: .; j_gene: TRBJ2-7
CDR3nt: TGCGCCAGCAGCCCGGACAGGACTTATAGCAATCAGCCCCAGCATTTT; CDR3aa: CASSPDRTYSNQPQHF; d_gene: TRBD1; v_gene: TRBV4-1; abundance: .; j_gene: TRBJ1-5
CDR3nt: TGTGCCAGCAGCTTCCTCAACACCGGGGAGCTGTTTTTT; CDR3aa: CASSFLNTGELFF; d_gene: .; v_gene: TRBV7-9; abundance: .; j_gene: TRBJ2-2
CDR3nt: TGTGCTAGTGGTTCTGACAGCTACGAGCAGTACTTC; CDR3aa: CASGSDSYEQYF; d_gene: .; v_gene: TRBV12-5; abundance: .; j_gene: TRBJ2-7
CDR3nt: TGTGCCAGCAGCCCGAATAACTTTGAAAAACTGTTTTTT; CDR3aa: CASSPNNFEKLFF; d_gene: .; v_gene: TRBV5-8; abundance: .; j_gene: TRBJ1-4
CDR3nt: TGTGCCAGCAGTTTGGGGCCTAGCAATCAGCCCCAGCATTTT; CDR3aa: CASSLGPSNQPQHF; d_gene: .; v_gene: TRBV28; abundance: .; j_gene: TRBJ1-5
CDR3nt: TGTGCCAGCAGTGAAAGTAGGCAGGGGGTCGGCTACACCTTC; CDR3aa: CASSESRQGVGYTF; d_gene: TRBD1; v_gene: TRBV2; abundance: .; j_gene: TRBJ1-2
CDR3nt: TGTGCCAGCAGCCTTGCAGCGGGAGCCATCACAGATACGCAGTATTTT; CDR3aa: CASSLAAGAITDTQYF; d_gene: TRBD2; v_gene: TRBV9; abundance: .; j_gene: TRBJ2-3
CDR3nt: TGTGCCAGCAGCTTAGCGGGGGACGGCTACACCTTC; CDR3aa: CASSLAGDGYTF; d_gene: .; v_gene: TRBV11-2; abundance: .; j_gene: TRBJ1-2
CDR3nt: TGTGCCAGCAGCCAGGGCTATGGCTACACCTTC; CDR3aa: CASSQGYGYTF; d_gene: .; v_gene: TRBV11-2; abundance: .; j_gene: TRBJ1-2
CDR3nt: TGTGCCAGCAGCCCTACCGTAGCATTGGAGGGTCGCACAGATACGCAGTATTTT; CDR3aa: CASSPTVALEGRTDTQYF; d_gene: .; v_gene: TRBV11-3; abundance: .; j_gene: TRBJ2-3
CDR3nt: TGTGCCTGGAGGGACTCGGGGAACACCATATATTTT; CDR3aa: CAWRDSGNTIYF; d_gene: .; v_gene: TRBV30; abundance: .; j_gene: TRBJ1-3
CDR3nt: TGTGCCAGTAGTACTCAGCCGGGGGGGAGCGGGGAGCTGTTTTTT; CDR3aa: CASSTQPGGSGELFF; d_gene: TRBD2; v_gene: TRBV19; abundance: .; j_gene: TRBJ2-2
CDR3nt: TGCGCCAGCAGCCTGCCGGGACTAGCGGGAATCGATGAGCAGTTCTTC; CDR3aa: CASSLPGLAGIDEQFF; d_gene: TRBD2; v_gene: TRBV5-1; abundance: .; j_gene: TRBJ2-1
CDR3nt: TGTGCCAGCAGTGCCCCCCGACAGGGGAACACTGAAGCTTTCTTT; CDR3aa: CASSAPRQGNTEAFF; d_gene: TRBD1; v_gene: TRBV25-1; abundance: .; j_gene: TRBJ1-1
CDR3nt: TGCCCTCAGTATGGTCTACGGGAGTACACCGGGGAGCTGTTTTTT; CDR3aa: CPQYGLREYTGELFF; d_gene: .; v_gene: TRBV19; abundance: .; j_gene: TRBJ2-2
CDR3nt: TGTGCCAGCAGTTACGGAGGACTGAGCACAGATACGCAGTATTTT; CDR3aa: CASSYGGLSTDTQYF; d_gene: .; v_gene: TRBV6-5; abundance: few; j_gene: TRBJ2-3
CDR3nt: TGCGCCAGCAGCTTGGGCTCCAGCGGGGTCACAGATACGCAGTATTTT; CDR3aa: CASSLGSSGVTDTQYF; d_gene: TRBD2; v_gene: TRBV5-1; abundance: .; j_gene: TRBJ2-3
CDR3nt: TGTGCCAGCAGTTTAGCGGGTACCTACAATGAGCAGTTCTTC; CDR3aa: CASSLAGTYNEQFF; d_gene: TRBD2; v_gene: TRBV6-1; abundance: .; j_gene: TRBJ2-1
CDR3nt: TGTGCCAGCAGTCTATACTACGAGCAGTACTTC; CDR3aa: CASSLYYEQYF; d_gene: .; v_gene: TRBV6-1; abundance: .; j_gene: TRBJ2-7
CDR3nt: TGTGCCAGCAGCCCCGGACTAGCGGGAGTCTATGAGCAGTTCTTC; CDR3aa: CASSPGLAGVYEQFF; d_gene: TRBD2; v_gene: TRBV11-2; abundance: .; j_gene: TRBJ2-1
CDR3nt: TGTGCCTGGAGTGTAGGGACAGATTTGTACAATGAGCAGTTCTTC; CDR3aa: CAWSVGTDLYNEQFF; d_gene: TRBD1; v_gene: TRBV30; abundance: .; j_gene: TRBJ2-1
CDR3nt: TGTGCCAGCACCCTCGTCCCCTTTCAGGGGCCCTCCTACGAGCAGTACTTC; CDR3aa: CASTLVPFQGPSYEQYF; d_gene: .; v_gene: TRBV21-1; abundance: .; j_gene: TRBJ2-7
CDR3nt: TGTGCCAGCAGCCAAAAGCGGGAGGGCCCCTGGGGTGAGCAGTTCTTC; CDR3aa: CASSQKREGPWGEQFF; d_gene: TRBD2; v_gene: TRBV14; abundance: .; j_gene: TRBJ2-1
CDR3nt: TGTGCCAGTAGGCTGCGCCCCGGTACCCCACTTACGCAGTATTTT; CDR3aa: CASRLRPGTPLTQYF; d_gene: .; v_gene: TRBV19; abundance: .; j_gene: TRBJ2-3
CDR3nt: TGTGCCAGCAGCTTGGGGCAGTCCGACTCCTACGAGCAGTACTTC; CDR3aa: CASSLGQSDSYEQYF; d_gene: .; v_gene: TRBV7-9; abundance: .; j_gene: TRBJ2-7
CDR3nt: TGTGCCAGCAGCCCCCCCAGCGGGAGCTGGAATGAGCAGTTCTTC; CDR3aa: CASSPPSGSWNEQFF; d_gene: TRBD2; v_gene: TRBV27; abundance: .; j_gene: TRBJ2-1
CDR3nt: TGCGCCAGCAGCTTGGCGGGACAGGCCGGAGAAAAACTGTTTTTT; CDR3aa: CASSLAGQAGEKLFF; d_gene: TRBD1; v_gene: TRBV5-1; abundance: .; j_gene: TRBJ1-4
CDR3nt: TGTGCCAGCCAAATGGGACAGCGAAATGAAAAACTGTTTTTT; CDR3aa: CASQMGQRNEKLFF; d_gene: TRBD1; v_gene: TRBV11-3; abundance: .; j_gene: TRBJ1-4
CDR3nt: TGTGCCAGCAGTTACGGACTAGCGGGAGGGTACGAGCAGTACTTC; CDR3aa: CASSYGLAGGYEQYF; d_gene: TRBD2; v_gene: TRBV28; abundance: .; j_gene: TRBJ2-7
CDR3nt: TGCGCCAGCAGCATTACCCCGGGGGCTGAAGCTTTCTTT; CDR3aa: CASSITPGAEAFF; d_gene: .; v_gene: TRBV5-1; abundance: once; j_gene: TRBJ1-1
CDR3nt: TGTGCCAGCAGTGGGGGACTAGCGGGAGAAACCCAGTACTTC; CDR3aa: CASSGGLAGETQYF; d_gene: TRBD2; v_gene: TRBV28; abundance: .; j_gene: TRBJ2-5
CDR3nt: TGTGCCAGCAGTTATCCTAGCGGGGGGAGTGCCAAAAACATTCAGTACTTC; CDR3aa: CASSYPSGGSAKNIQYF; d_gene: TRBD2; v_gene: TRBV28; abundance: .; j_gene: TRBJ2-4
CDR3nt: TGTGCCGTCGGGGGGGAATACACTGAAGCTTTCTTT; CDR3aa: CAVGGEYTEAFF; d_gene: .; v_gene: TRBV2; abundance: .; j_gene: TRBJ1-1
CDR3nt: TGTGCCAGCAGCTTAGCACCGACAGCCGCTAGCACAGATACGCAGTATTTT; CDR3aa: CASSLAPTAASTDTQYF; d_gene: .; v_gene: TRBV13; abundance: .; j_gene: TRBJ2-3
CDR3nt: TGTGCCAGCAACTCTAGCGGGAAAAAGTACAATGAGCAGTTCTTC; CDR3aa: CASNSSGKKYNEQFF; d_gene: TRBD2; v_gene: TRBV28; abundance: .; j_gene: TRBJ2-1
CDR3nt: TGTGCCAGCAGTTCTAGCTCAGATACGCAGTATTTT; CDR3aa: CASSSSSDTQYF; d_gene: .; v_gene: TRBV6-5; abundance: .; j_gene: TRBJ2-3